These T cell receptor beta chains were read from a single sample in a study of regulatory T cells in long-lasting Graves disease. MiXCR, applied by TCRdb to the multiplex PCR reads, yields one record per CDR3 protein. The sample lists a few hundred thousand distinct CDR3 sequences, around 16% occurring once. These data also formed part of another study, on T cells in Graves' hyperthyroidism and ophthalmopathy.

Sequenced material: peripheral blood mononuclear cells (PBMCs), taken at new diagnosis, from a patient treated with antithyroid drugs. The receptors shown here come from a woman aged 40 to 55 with Graves disease. The CDR3 runs from the conserved cysteine through the conserved F or W. A D gene is named only where the DNA matches it firmly. Part of the rows lack a size; the others show once, few, many or a class for expanded clones.

j_call clone_size v_call d_call cdr3_aa cdr3_nt
TRBJ2-1 many TRBV27 TRBD2 CASSLGAGVGEQFF TGTGCCAGCAGTTTAGGCGCGGGAGTGGGTGAGCAGTTCTTC
TRBJ2-2 many TRBV7-3 NA CASSLTAPGPANTGELFF TGTGCCAGCAGCTTAACGGCGCCCGGGCCAGCGAACACCGGGGAGCTGTTTTTT
TRBJ2-2 many TRBV7-3 NA CASSPDGNTGELFF TGTGCCAGCAGCCCCGACGGGAACACCGGGGAGCTGTTTTTT
TRBJ2-3 many TRBV20-1 NA CSASLSGPTDTQYF TGCAGTGCTAGTTTAAGCGGACCCACAGATACGCAGTATTTT
TRBJ2-2 many TRBV7-3 NA CASTTTGISGELFF TGTGCCAGCACAACCACAGGGATCAGCGGGGAGCTGTTTTTT
TRBJ2-3 NA TRBV5-6 NA CASRPGPLLTSTDTQYF TGTGCCAGTAGGCCGGGACCATTATTAACTAGCACAGATACGCAGTATTTT
TRBJ2-2 many TRBV7-8 NA CASSLQLRAGELFF TGTGCCAGCAGCCTACAACTGAGGGCCGGGGAGCTGTTTTTT
TRBJ1-3 NA TRBV4-1 NA CASSHRNTIYF TGCGCCAGCAGCCACCGGAACACCATATATTTT
TRBJ2-5 many TRBV29-1 TRBD2 CSVRGLAGNQETQYF TGCAGCGTAAGAGGACTAGCGGGTAACCAAGAGACCCAGTACTTC
TRBJ2-4 many TRBV28 TRBD1 CASSSRSGTGGTKNIQYF TGTGCCAGCAGTTCACGCTCCGGGACAGGGGGTACCAAAAACATTCAGTACTTC
TRBJ2-7 NA TRBV5-6 NA CASSYTGSYEQYF TGTGCCAGCAGCTACACAGGGTCCTACGAGCAGTACTTC
TRBJ1-1 many TRBV29-1 TRBD1 CSVEVQGVGEAFF TGCAGCGTTGAAGTACAGGGGGTGGGTGAAGCTTTCTTT
TRBJ2-7 many TRBV5-5 NA CASSSDRFLYEQYF TGTGCCAGCAGCTCGGACCGTTTTTTGTACGAGCAGTACTTC
TRBJ1-1 many TRBV3-1 TRBD1 CASSQGTGGTEAFF TGTGCCAGCAGCCAGGGCACAGGGGGCACTGAAGCTTTCTTT
TRBJ2-2 NA TRBV6-2/TRBV6-3 TRBD2 CASSYPRTSGRDNTGELFF TGTGCCAGCAGTTACCCACGGACTAGCGGGAGGGACAACACCGGGGAGCTGTTTTTT
TRBJ2-4 NA TRBV27 NA CASSLSGAAKNIQYF TGTGCCAGCAGTTTATCGGGGGCAGCCAAAAACATTCAGTACTTC
TRBJ2-7 many TRBV11-3 NA CASSWYSDTRPYEQYF TGTGCCAGCAGCTGGTACAGTGATACTCGACCCTACGAGCAGTACTTC
TRBJ2-7 NA TRBV3-1 TRBD2 CASTRRLAGPYEQYF TGTGCCAGCACCAGAAGACTAGCGGGTCCCTACGAGCAGTACTTC
TRBJ2-3 many TRBV10-3 TRBD1 CAIKAGTEVTDTQYF TGTGCCATCAAGGCCGGGACAGAGGTCACAGATACGCAGTATTTT
TRBJ1-4 NA TRBV5-1 NA CASSFSGTSNEKLFF TGCGCCAGCAGCTTCTCAGGGACCTCTAATGAAAAACTGTTTTTT
TRBJ1-1 many TRBV2 TRBD1 CASRGTGMNTEAFF TGTGCCAGCAGGGGGACAGGAATGAACACTGAAGCTTTCTTT
TRBJ1-6 NA TRBV6-2/TRBV6-3 NA CASSYSGVNSPLHF TGTGCCAGCAGTTACTCGGGGGTTAATTCACCCCTCCACTTT
TRBJ2-5 few TRBV25-1 TRBD1 CASKNTPGGETQYF TGTGCCAGCAAAAACACACCAGGGGGTGAGACCCAGTACTTC
TRBJ2-1 many TRBV7-3 NA CASSLNGRSSVHNEQFF TGTGCCAGCAGCTTAAACGGGCGGTCTAGCGTGCACAATGAGCAGTTCTTC
TRBJ2-3 NA TRBV11-1 NA CASSLENTASADTQYF TGTGCCAGCAGCTTGGAAAACACGGCGTCCGCAGATACGCAGTATTTT
TRBJ1-3 NA TRBV19 NA CASSTLGRSSGNTIYF TGTGCCAGTAGTACCCTAGGACGGAGCTCTGGAAACACCATATATTTT
TRBJ2-7 many TRBV3-1 TRBD2 CASSQGLAVTYEQYF TGTGCCAGCAGCCAAGGACTAGCGGTAACCTACGAGCAGTACTTC
TRBJ2-3 many TRBV7-9 TRBD2 CASSRPGLATLADTQYF TGTGCCAGCAGCCGACCAGGACTAGCGACCCTGGCGGATACGCAGTATTTT
TRBJ2-1 many TRBV10-2 TRBD2 CASSLPYGRSYNEQFF TGCGCCAGCAGTCTCCCCTACGGGAGGTCCTACAATGAGCAGTTCTTC
TRBJ2-7 NA TRBV11-2 TRBD2 CASSWTSGSDSYEQYF TGTGCCAGCAGCTGGACTAGCGGGAGCGATTCCTACGAGCAGTACTTC
TRBJ2-1 once TRBV14 TRBD2 CASSHADGLAVRNEQFF TGTGCCAGCAGCCACGCCGACGGACTAGCGGTTCGCAATGAGCAGTTCTTC
TRBJ2-7 many TRBV28 TRBD1 CASSTIRDRGYYEQYF TGTGCCAGCAGTACCATCCGGGACAGGGGGTACTACGAGCAGTACTTC
TRBJ2-1 few TRBV2 NA CASSIPLYNEQFF TGTGCCAGCAGTATTCCCCTATACAATGAGCAGTTCTTC
TRBJ2-7 many TRBV7-9 NA CASSLDPYEQYF TGTGCCAGCAGCTTAGACCCCTACGAGCAGTACTTC
TRBJ1-5 few TRBV6-1 NA CASRREEGNSNQPQHF TGTGCCAGCAGAAGAGAGGAGGGAAATAGCAATCAGCCCCAGCATTTT
TRBJ2-1 NA TRBV29-1 NA CSEFTFNEQFF TGCAGCGAGTTCACCTTTAATGAGCAGTTCTTC
TRBJ1-2 NA TRBV7-9 NA CASSLELGRQNYGYTF TGTGCCAGCAGCTTAGAGTTGGGGAGGCAGAACTATGGCTACACCTTC
TRBJ1-4 many TRBV27 NA CASSSSVGWNEKLFF NA
TRBJ2-1 many TRBV2 NA CASSDMIRDEQFF TGTGCCAGCAGTGATATGATAAGGGATGAGCAGTTCTTC
TRBJ2-2 few TRBV28 TRBD2 CASSPGQLAGYTGELFF TGTGCCAGCAGCCCCGGCCAGCTAGCGGGGTACACCGGGGAGCTGTTTTTT
TRBJ2-1 many TRBV9 NA CASSVGSLYNEQFF TGTGCCAGCAGCGTAGGCTCGCTTTACAATGAGCAGTTCTTC
TRBJ1-1 many TRBV28 NA CASIEVRRDTEAFF TGTGCCAGCATAGAGGTTAGACGGGACACTGAAGCTTTCTTT
TRBJ1-6 many TRBV27 NA CASSHYSTEYNSPLHF TGTGCCAGCAGTCACTACTCTACAGAGTATAATTCACCCCTCCACTTT
TRBJ1-2 few TRBV6-2/TRBV6-3 NA CASSYEGARGYTF TGTGCCAGCAGTTACGAAGGGGCCCGCGGCTACACCTTC
TRBJ1-6 many TRBV20-1 NA CSATPTRGVGSPLHF TGCAGTGCTACCCCGACTCGAGGGGTCGGGTCACCCCTCCACTTT
TRBJ2-1 many TRBV2 TRBD2 CTSSSWTSGDEQFF TGTACCAGCAGTTCCTGGACTAGCGGGGACGAGCAGTTCTTC
TRBJ1-1 many TRBV7-9 TRBD1 CASSLGARGQTEAFF TGTGCCAGCAGCTTAGGGGCCAGGGGGCAGACTGAAGCTTTCTTT
TRBJ2-1 many TRBV12-3/TRBV12-4 NA CASSFEREQFF TGTGCCAGCAGTTTTGAAAGAGAGCAGTTCTTC
TRBJ2-2 NA TRBV7-6 TRBD1 CASSQPPGQGDNTGELFF TGTGCCAGCAGCCAACCCCCGGGACAGGGGGATAACACCGGGGAGCTGTTTTTT
TRBJ2-7 few TRBV27 NA CASSHETGGAYEQYF TGTGCCAGCAGCCACGAAACAGGGGGGGCCTACGAGCAGTACTTC